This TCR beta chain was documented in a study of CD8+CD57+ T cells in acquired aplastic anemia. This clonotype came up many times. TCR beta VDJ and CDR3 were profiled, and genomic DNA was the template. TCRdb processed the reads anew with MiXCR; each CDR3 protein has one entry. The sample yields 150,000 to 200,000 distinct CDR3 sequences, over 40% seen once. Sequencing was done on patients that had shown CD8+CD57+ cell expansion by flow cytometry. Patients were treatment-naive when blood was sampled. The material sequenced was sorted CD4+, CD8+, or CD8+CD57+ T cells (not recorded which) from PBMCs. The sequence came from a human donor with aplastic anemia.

CDR3 nucleotides: TGTGCCCGCAGGAGGGTAGCGGTCTACGAGCAGTACGTC. Encoded protein: CARRRVAVYEQYV. This chain links TRBV7-2 with TRBJ2-7; tentative D call: TRBD2 (6 bases). Germline V lookup: CDR1 SGHTA, CDR2 FQGNSA. The CDR3 sequence is 13 residues long.